This TCR beta chain originates from a study of regulatory T cells in long-lasting Graves disease. Study as a whole: Over 5 years of antithyroid drugs with positive TSH receptor antibodies was taken to mean persistent Graves' disease. Study-wide findings and caveats: The persistent group shared about 2,500 public clonotypes, more than the 966 shared by new patients. It was peripheral blood alone, not thyroid tissue, that was studied.

In regard to this clonotype: Its specificity is unknown.

This CDR3 region has 15 residues. V was cut by 1 base and J by 4 bases, with 13 bases left in between. The germline CDR1 and CDR2 sequences are SGHDN and FVKESK. To make TCR beta libraries, researchers used iRepertoire HTBI primers and Arm-PCR of CDR3 regions. TCRdb reanalysed the multiplex PCR reads using MiXCR and keeps one entry per CDR3 protein. The table has around 340,000 distinct CDR3 sequences, around 19% seen once. Time point of the sample: persistent/refractory GD, antithyroid drugs over 5 years with positive TRAb. There was RNA extracted from PBMCs, and the TCR library was made from it. This chain joins TRBV14 and TRBJ2-5; D perhaps matches TRBD2 (6 bases). The sequence came from a female donor with Graves disease. Sequences were derived from peripheral blood mononuclear cells (PBMCs), sampled when the disease was refractory, from a patient treated with antithyroid drugs. The CDR3 nucleotides read TGTGCCAGCAGCCAAGGCATTTTCGGGGGAGAGACCCAGTACTTC. Amino acids: CASSQGIFGGETQYF.